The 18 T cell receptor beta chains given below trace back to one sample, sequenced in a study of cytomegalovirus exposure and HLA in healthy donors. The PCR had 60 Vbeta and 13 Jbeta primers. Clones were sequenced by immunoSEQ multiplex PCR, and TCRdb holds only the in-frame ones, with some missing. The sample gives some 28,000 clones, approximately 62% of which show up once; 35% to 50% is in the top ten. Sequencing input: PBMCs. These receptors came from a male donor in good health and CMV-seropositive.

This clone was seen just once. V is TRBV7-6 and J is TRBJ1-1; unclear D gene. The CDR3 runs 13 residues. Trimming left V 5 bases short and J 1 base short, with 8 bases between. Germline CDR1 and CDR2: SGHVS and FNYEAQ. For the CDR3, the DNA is TGTGCCAGCAGCCCGGAGGGGAACACTGAAGCTTTCTTT. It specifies CASSPEGNTEAFF.

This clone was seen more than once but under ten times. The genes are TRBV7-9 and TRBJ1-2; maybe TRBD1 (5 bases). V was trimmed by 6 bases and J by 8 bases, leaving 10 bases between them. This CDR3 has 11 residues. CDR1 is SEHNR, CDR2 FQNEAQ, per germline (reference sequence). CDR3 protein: CASRAGSGYTF. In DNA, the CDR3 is TGTGCCAGCAGAGCAGGGTCGGGCTACACCTTC.

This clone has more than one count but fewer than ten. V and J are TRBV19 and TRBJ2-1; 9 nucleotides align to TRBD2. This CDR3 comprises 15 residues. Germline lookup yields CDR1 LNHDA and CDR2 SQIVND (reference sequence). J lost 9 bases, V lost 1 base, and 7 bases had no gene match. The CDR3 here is CASSIGTSGFFEQFF. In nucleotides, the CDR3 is TGTGCCAGTAGTATAGGAACTAGCGGGTTTTTTGAGCAGTTCTTC. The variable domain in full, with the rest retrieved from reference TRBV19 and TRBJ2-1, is DGGITQSPKYLFRKEGQNVTLSCEQNLNHDAMYWYRQDPGQGLRLIYYSQIVNDFQKGDIAEGYSVSREKKESFPLTVTSAQKNPTAFYLCASSIGTSGFFEQFFGPGTRLTVL.

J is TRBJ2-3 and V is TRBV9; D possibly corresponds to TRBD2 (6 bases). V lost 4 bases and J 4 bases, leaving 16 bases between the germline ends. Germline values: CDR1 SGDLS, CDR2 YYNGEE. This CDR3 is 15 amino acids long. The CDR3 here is CASSPPAGRSDTQYF. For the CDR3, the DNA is TGTGCCAGCAGCCCTCCCGCAGGGAGGTCAGATACGCAGTATTTT.

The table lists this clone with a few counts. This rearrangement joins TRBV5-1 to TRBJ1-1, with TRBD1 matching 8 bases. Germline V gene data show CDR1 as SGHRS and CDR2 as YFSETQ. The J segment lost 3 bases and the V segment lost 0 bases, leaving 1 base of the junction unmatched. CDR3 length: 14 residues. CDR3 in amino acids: CASSLGQGYTEAFF. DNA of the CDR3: TGCGCCAGCAGCTTGGGACAGGGGTACACTGAAGCTTTCTTT.

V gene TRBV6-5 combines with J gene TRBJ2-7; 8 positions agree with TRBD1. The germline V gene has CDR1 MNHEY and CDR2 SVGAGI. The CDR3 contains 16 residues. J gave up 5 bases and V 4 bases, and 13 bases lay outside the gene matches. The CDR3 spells CASSSGQGACGNEQYF. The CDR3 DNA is TGTGCCAGCAGTTCGGGGCAGGGGGCTTGTGGGAACGAGCAGTACTTC.

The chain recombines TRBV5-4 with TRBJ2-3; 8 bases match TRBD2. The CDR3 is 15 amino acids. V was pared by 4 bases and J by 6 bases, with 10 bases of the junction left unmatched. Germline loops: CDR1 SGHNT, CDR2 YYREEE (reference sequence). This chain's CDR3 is CASSVIGGAKDTQYF. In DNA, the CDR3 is TGTGCCAGCAGCGTAATCGGGGGGGCTAAGGATACGCAGTATTTT.

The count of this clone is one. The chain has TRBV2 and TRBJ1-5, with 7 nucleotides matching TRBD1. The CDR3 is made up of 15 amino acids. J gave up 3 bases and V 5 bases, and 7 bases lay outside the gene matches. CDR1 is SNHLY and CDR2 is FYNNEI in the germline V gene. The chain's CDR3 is CASSRTGRSNQPQHF. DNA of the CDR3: TGTGCCAGCAGTCGGACAGGACGCTCCAATCAGCCCCAGCATTTT.

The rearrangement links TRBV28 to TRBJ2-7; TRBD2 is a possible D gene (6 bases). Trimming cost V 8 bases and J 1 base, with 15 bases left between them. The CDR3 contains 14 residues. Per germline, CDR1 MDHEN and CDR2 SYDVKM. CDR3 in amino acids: CASAYGTRSYEQYF. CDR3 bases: TGTGCCAGCGCTTATGGGACTCGTTCCTACGAGCAGTACTTC.

This CDR3 reads CASSHRDTGELFF. CDR3 nucleotide sequence: TGTGCCAGCAGCCACAGGGATACCGGGGAGCTGTTTTTT. The chain uses TRBV7-6 and TRBJ2-2; maybe TRBD1 (6 bases). Per germline, CDR1 SGHVS and CDR2 FNYEAQ. With 5 bases removed from V and 5 bases from J, the gap between germline ends came to 9 bases. The CDR3 runs to 13 residues.

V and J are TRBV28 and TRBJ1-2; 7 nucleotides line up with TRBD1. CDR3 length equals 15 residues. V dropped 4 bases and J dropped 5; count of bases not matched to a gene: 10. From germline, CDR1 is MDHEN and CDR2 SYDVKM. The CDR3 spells CASSSPGTALYGYTF. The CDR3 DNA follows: TGTGCCAGCAGTTCCCCCGGGACAGCTTTATATGGCTACACCTTC.

CDR3 sequence: CASSFSPSGGYTF. The CDR3 nucleotides are TGTGCCAGCAGCTTTTCCCCATCGGGGGGCTACACCTTC. The chain has TRBV7-2 and TRBJ1-2; D is unclear. Germline CDR1 is SGHTA and CDR2 is FQGNSA. The CDR3 has 13 residues. V lost 3 bases to trimming and J lost 8 bases, with 13 bases between them.

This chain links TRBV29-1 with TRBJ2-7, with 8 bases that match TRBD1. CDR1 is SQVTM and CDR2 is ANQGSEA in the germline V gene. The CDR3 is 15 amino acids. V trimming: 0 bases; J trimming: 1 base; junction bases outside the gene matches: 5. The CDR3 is CSVEDRDRRSYEQYF. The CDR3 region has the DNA TGCAGCGTTGAAGATCGGGACAGGCGATCCTACGAGCAGTACTTC.

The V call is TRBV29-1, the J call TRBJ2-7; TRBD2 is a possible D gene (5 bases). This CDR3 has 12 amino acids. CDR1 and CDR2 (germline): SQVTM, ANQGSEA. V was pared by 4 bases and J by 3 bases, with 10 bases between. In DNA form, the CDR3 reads TGCAGCGTTGCCGGGGATTTCTACGAGCAGTACTTC. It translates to CSVAGDFYEQYF.

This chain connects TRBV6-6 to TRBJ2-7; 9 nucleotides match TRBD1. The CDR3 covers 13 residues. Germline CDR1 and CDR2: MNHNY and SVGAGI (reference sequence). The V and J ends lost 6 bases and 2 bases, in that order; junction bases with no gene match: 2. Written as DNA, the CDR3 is TGTGCCAGCAGAGGGACAGGGACCTACGAGCAGTACTTC. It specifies CASRGTGTYEQYF.

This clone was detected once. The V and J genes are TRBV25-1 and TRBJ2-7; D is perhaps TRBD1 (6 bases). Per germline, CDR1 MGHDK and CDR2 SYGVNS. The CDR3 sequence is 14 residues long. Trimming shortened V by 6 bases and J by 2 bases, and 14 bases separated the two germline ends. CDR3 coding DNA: TGTGCCAGCAGCAGCAGTACAGGGCCCTACGAGCAGTACTTC. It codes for CASSSSTGPYEQYF.

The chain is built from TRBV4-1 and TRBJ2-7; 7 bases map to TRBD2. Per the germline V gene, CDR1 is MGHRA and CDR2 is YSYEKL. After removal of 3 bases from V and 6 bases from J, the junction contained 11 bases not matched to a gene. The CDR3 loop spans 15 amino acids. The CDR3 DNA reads TGCGCCAGCAGCCAGGGGAGGGGAGGCAGAGGCGAGCAGTACTTC. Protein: CASSQGRGGRGEQYF.

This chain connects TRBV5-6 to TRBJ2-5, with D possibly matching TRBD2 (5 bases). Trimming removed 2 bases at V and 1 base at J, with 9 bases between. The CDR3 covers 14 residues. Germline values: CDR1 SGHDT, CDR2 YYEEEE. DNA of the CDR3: TGTGCCAGCAGCTTCGGCGGGTCCCAAGAGACCCAGTACTTC. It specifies CASSFGGSQETQYF.